The source of this T cell receptor (beta chain) is a study of post-analysis software for immune sequencing data. Regarding the study as a whole: Patients had higher frequencies than controls of about 5 TRBV segments, including TRBV5-6, TRBV5-1 and TRBV20-1.

The table lists this clonotype with many counts. What it binds is unknown. Unique molecular identifiers were carried by the TCR beta cDNA libraries. TCRdb reprocessed the PCR reads with MiXCR, giving one entry per CDR3 protein. The repertoire has about 260,000 distinct CDR3 sequences, less than 40% of them found once; the top ten carry 4% to 5.5%. CDR1 and CDR2 (germline): DFQATT, SNEGSKA (reference sequence). The length of the CDR3 is 15 residues. Germline trimming cut 5 bases from V and 1 base from J; bases unmatched to any gene: 5. The source material was blood. This sequence joins TRBV20-1 and TRBJ2-5, with 12 nucleotides matching TRBD2. This receptor was identified in a girl under 18 with multiple sclerosis. CDR3 sequence (DNA): TGCAGTGCTGGGCCGGGACTAGCGGGCCAAGAGACCCAGTACTTC. It is translated as CSAGPGLAGQETQYF.